Described below is a single TCR beta chain sequence and its context. As originally analysed: Estimation of nucleated cell counts relied on the amplification of reference gene primers. Libraries were prepared by immunoSEQ multiplex PCR; TCRdb keeps only in-frame clonotypes and omits some of them. The DNA was the basis for D and trimming; V, J and clone size are from that table. Among about 68,000 clones listed, 65% to 90% were seen once. This entry belongs to a study of blood T cell repertoires in COVID-19. Study-level information: Some COVID-19 samples were acute and others convalescent; all came from the United States, Italy and Spain. From T cells, B-cell-depleted T cells, or PBMCs came the material, which was cDNA or gDNA.

This CDR3 is built from 16 residues. V was shortened by 1 base and J by 2 bases, with 12 bases between the two germline ends. CDR1 and CDR2 (germline): KGHDR, SFDVKD. Sequencing input: peripheral blood. The receptor comes from a man aged 45-65 years with acute or convalescent COVID-19. This chain uses TRBV24-1 with TRBJ2-3; tentatively, D is TRBD2 (7 bases). The CDR3 region is CATSDFGGASTDTQYF. The CDR3 DNA follows: TGTGCCACCAGTGATTTTGGGGGGGCCTCCACAGATACGCAGTATTTT.